These T cell receptor beta chains were read from a single sample in a study of beta chain features in type 1 diabetes. This table comes from immunoSEQ multiplex PCR, and its TCRdb copy is limited to in-frame clones, with some not included. The sample consists of some 25,000 clones, nearly 70% of them appearing once. Sequenced sample: Tregs from blood. The receptors originated from a woman in her thirties or forties in good health. CDR3s include the opening cysteine and the closing phenylalanine or tryptophan. Expanded clones get a size class; other rows say once, few or many, or leave the size out.

v_gene	abundance	j_gene	CDR3aa
TRBV7-9	NA	TRBJ1-2	CASSDGLGIYGYTF
TRBV6-6	few	TRBJ2-3	CASSSRGGRTDTQYF
TRBV19	once	TRBJ2-7	CASKGETGGGPYEQYF
TRBV10-3	NA	TRBJ1-3	CAATGSGDSGNTIYF
TRBV28	once	TRBJ2-2	CASSLLAGGANTGELFF
TRBV18	once	TRBJ2-7	CASSPRGTGLSYEQYF
TRBV5-1	NA	TRBJ1-1	CASSLGLTEAFF
TRBV6-5	NA	TRBJ1-1	CASSRQGADTEAFF
TRBV7-2	NA	TRBJ2-4	CASSPPYRGTTYF
TRBV25-1	NA	TRBJ2-4	CASSENLNIQYF
TRBV10-3	NA	TRBJ1-5	CAISIYLGEPQHF
TRBV7-2	NA	TRBJ2-1	CASSTNPPGGGSYNEQFF
TRBV29-1	NA	TRBJ2-1	CSVLSLAFSNEQFF
TRBV4-1	NA	TRBJ1-5	CASSPRQVVQLPQHF
TRBV29-1	NA	TRBJ2-3	CSVEERGLAGGRTDTQYF
TRBV18	NA	TRBJ2-5	CASSPRIETQYF
TRBV7-9	few	TRBJ1-1	CASSFTGNTEAFF
TRBV6-1	NA	TRBJ2-5	CASRAGQETQYF
TRBV11-2	few	TRBJ2-7	CASSTYRDRYYEQYF
TRBV5-6	NA	TRBJ1-3	CASRLRGPGNTIYF
TRBV5-1	few	TRBJ1-5	CASRVGAQPQHF
TRBV11-2	NA	TRBJ2-2	CASSPPLGAYTGELFF
TRBV5-4	once	NA	CASSFMTGVSYEQYF
TRBV5-4	once	TRBJ1-2	CASSLAGRGSDGYTF
TRBV9	NA	TRBJ1-2	CASSVDRFRGYTF
TRBV11-2	few	TRBJ2-7	CASSLGMGASYEQYF
TRBV5-1	once	TRBJ1-2	CASSSRDNNYGYTF
TRBV4-3	NA	TRBJ2-3	CASSPRGAGASDTQYF
TRBV10-3	few	TRBJ2-1	CAISESMGQGSNEQFF
TRBV5-6	NA	TRBJ2-3	CASSLKGGQSTDTQYF
TRBV5-1	NA	TRBJ1-1	CASSLAGIEAFF
TRBV19	once	TRBJ1-6	CASNQRGNSPLHF
TRBV13	NA	TRBJ1-1	CASSPAGWQDGTEAFF
TRBV7-2	few	TRBJ1-3	CASSLDGGEGNTIYF
TRBV4-3	NA	TRBJ2-6	CASSQGSSGANVLTF
TRBV5-1	once	TRBJ2-7	CASSPSSYEQYF
TRBV6-6	NA	TRBJ2-7	CASSPGQGAVYEQYF
TRBV7-9	NA	TRBJ2-1	CASSWRLGFSYNEQFF
TRBV7-9	NA	TRBJ1-5	CASSRGTGNQPQHF
TRBV10-3	NA	TRBJ2-1	CAISEGGLRNEQFF
TRBV29-1	NA	TRBJ1-2	CSVADTSGYGYTF
TRBV10-2	NA	TRBJ2-5	CASRPLAGSQETQYF
TRBV18	NA	TRBJ1-1	CASSRAGTGGLGTEAFF
TRBV2	NA	TRBJ1-5	CASSETDRDQPQHF
TRBV23-1	NA	TRBJ1-3	CASSRLGQLPGNTIYF
TRBV25-1	few	TRBJ2-7	CASAPSGQGNEQYF
TRBV5-1	NA	TRBJ2-1	CASSRGSVYNEQFF
TRBV27	NA	TRBJ2-7	CASSSPQGYKPYEQYF
TRBV5-1	NA	TRBJ2-7	CASSLGADEQYF
TRBV5-4	few	TRBJ1-1	CASSYRTVERTEAFF
TRBV19	NA	TRBJ2-7	CASRDRVWYF
TRBV4-3	NA	TRBJ2-7	CASSQGTALYEQYF
TRBV5-1	NA	TRBJ1-1	CASSFLGTEAFF